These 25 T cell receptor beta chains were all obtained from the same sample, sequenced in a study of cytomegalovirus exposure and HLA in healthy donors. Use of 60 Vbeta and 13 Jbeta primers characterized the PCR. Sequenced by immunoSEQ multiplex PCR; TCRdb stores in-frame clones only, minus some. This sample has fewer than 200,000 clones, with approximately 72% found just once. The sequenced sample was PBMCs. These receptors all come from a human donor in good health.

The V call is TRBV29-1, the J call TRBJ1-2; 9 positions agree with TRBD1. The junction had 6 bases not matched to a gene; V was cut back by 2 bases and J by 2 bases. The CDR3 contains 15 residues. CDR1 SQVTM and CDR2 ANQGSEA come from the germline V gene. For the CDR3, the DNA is TGCAGCGTTGAATCCCGACAGGGGGGAAACTATGGCTACACCTTC. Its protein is CSVESRQGGNYGYTF.

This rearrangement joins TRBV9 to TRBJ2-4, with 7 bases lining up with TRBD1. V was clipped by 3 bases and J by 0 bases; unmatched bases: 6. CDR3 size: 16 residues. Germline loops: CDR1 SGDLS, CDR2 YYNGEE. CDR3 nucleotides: TGTGCCAGCAGCGACGACAGGGAGTTAGCCAAAAACATTCAGTACTTC. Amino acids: CASSDDRELAKNIQYF.

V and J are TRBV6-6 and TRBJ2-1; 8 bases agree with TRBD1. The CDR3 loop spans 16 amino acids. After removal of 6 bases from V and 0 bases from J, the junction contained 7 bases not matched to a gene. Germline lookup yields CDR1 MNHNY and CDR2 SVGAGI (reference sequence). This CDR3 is CASSSGGLSSYNEQFF. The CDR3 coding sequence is TGTGCCAGCAGCTCAGGGGGCCTTAGCTCCTACAATGAGCAGTTCTTC.

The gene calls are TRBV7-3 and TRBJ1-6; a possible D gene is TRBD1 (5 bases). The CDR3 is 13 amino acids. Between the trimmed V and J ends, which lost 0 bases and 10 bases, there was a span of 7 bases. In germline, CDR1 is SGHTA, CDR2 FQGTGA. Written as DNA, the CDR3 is TGTGCCAGCAGCTTAACGGGGGGATCACCCCTCCACTTT. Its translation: CASSLTGGSPLHF. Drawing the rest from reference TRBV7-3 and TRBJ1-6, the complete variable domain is GAGVSQTPSNKVTEKGKYVELRCDPISGHTALYWYRQSLGQGPEFLIYFQGTGAADDSGLPNDRFFAVRPEGSVSTLKIQRTERGDSAVYLCASSLTGGSPLHFGNGTRLTVT.

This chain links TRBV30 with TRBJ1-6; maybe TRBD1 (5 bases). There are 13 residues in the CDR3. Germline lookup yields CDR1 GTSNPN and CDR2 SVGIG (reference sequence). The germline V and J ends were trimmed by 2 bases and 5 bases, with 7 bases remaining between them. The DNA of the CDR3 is TGTGCCTGGAGTTTACAGGATAATTCACCCCTCCACTTT. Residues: CAWSLQDNSPLHF.

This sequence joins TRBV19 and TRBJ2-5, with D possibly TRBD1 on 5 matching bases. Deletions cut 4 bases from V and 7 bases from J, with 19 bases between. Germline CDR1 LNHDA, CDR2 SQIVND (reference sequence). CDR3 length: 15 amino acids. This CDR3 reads CASSKGLATRGTQYF. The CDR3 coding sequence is TGTGCCAGTAGTAAAGGTCTGGCGACAAGGGGGACCCAGTACTTC. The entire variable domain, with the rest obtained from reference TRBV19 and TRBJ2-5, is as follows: DGGITQSPKYLFRKEGQNVTLSCEQNLNHDAMYWYRQDPGQGLRLIYYSQIVNDFQKGDIAEGYSVSREKKESFPLTVTSAQKNPTAFYLCASSKGLATRGTQYFGPGTRLLVL.

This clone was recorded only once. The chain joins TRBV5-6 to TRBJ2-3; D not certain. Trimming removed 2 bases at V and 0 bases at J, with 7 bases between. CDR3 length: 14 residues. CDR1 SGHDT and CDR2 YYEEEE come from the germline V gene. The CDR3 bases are TGTGCCAGCAGCTTCGACACGAGCACAGATACGCAGTATTTT. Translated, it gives CASSFDTSTDTQYF.

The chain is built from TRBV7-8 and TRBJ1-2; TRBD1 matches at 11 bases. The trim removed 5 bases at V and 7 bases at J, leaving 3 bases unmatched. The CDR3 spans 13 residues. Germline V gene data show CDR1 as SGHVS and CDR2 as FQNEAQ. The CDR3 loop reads CASSMGTGGGYTF. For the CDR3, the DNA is TGTGCCAGCAGCATGGGGACAGGGGGTGGCTACACCTTC.

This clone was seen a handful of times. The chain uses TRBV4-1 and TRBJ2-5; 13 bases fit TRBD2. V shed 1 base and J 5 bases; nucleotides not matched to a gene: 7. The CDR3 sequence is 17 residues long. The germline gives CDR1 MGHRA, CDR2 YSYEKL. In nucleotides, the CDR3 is TGCGCCAGCAGCCAAGTTACTAGCGGGGGGGCCCGGGAGACCCAGTACTTC. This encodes CASSQVTSGGARETQYF.

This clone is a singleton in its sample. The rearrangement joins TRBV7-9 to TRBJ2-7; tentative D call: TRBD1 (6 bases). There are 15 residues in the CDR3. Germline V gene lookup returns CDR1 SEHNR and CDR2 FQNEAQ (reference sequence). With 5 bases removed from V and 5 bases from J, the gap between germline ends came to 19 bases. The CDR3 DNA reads TGTGCCAGCAGCGTAACAATGTCAGGGGTCCACGAGCAGTACTTC. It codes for CASSVTMSGVHEQYF.

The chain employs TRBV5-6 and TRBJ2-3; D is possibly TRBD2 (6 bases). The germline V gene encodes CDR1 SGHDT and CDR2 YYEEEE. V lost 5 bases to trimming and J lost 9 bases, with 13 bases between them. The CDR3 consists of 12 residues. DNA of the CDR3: TGTGCCAGCAGTCGGAGGGACTGGACGCAGTATTTT. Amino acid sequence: CASSRRDWTQYF.

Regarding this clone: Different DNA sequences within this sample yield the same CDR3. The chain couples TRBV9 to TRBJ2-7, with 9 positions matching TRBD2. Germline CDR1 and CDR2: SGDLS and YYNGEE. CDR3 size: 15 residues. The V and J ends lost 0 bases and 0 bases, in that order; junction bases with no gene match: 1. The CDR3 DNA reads TGTGCCAGCAGCGTAGCAGCGGGAGGCTCCTACGAGCAGTACTTC. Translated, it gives CASSVAAGGSYEQYF.

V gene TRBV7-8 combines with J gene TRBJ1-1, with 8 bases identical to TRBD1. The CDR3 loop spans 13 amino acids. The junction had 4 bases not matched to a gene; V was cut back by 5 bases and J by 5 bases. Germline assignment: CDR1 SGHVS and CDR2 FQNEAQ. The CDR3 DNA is TGTGCCAGCAGCCTTCGACAGGGGACTGAAGCTTTCTTT. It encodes CASSLRQGTEAFF.

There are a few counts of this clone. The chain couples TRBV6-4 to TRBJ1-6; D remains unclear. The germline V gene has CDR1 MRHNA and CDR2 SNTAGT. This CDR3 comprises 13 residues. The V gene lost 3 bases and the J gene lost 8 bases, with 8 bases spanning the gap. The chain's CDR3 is CASSENTDSPLHF. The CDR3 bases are TGTGCCAGCAGTGAAAACACAGATTCACCCCTCCACTTT.

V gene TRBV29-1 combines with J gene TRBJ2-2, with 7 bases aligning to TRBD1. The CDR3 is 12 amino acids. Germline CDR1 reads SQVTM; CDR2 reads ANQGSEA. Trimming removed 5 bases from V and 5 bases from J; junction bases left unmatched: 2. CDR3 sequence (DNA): TGCAGCGTTCCCAGGGGGACCGGGGAGCTGTTTTTT. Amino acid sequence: CSVPRGTGELFF.

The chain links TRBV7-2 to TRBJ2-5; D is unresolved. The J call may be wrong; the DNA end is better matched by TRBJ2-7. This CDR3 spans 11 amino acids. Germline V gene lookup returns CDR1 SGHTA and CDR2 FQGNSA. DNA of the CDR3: TGTGCCAGCAGCGTAACCTACGAGCAGTACTTC. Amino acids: CASSVTYEQYF.

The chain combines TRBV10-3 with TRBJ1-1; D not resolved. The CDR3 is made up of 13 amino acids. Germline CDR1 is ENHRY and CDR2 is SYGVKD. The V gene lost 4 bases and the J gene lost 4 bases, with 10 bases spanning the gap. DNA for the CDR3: TGTGCCATCAGTGGTGGGAGAATCACTGAAGCTTTCTTT. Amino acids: CAISGGRITEAFF.

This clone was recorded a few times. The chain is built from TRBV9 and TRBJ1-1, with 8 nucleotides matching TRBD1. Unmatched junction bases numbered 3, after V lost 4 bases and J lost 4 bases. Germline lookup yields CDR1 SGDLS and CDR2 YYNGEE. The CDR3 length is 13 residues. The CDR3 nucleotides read TGTGCCAGCAGCAAGACAGGGGCCACTGAAGCTTTCTTT. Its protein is CASSKTGATEAFF.

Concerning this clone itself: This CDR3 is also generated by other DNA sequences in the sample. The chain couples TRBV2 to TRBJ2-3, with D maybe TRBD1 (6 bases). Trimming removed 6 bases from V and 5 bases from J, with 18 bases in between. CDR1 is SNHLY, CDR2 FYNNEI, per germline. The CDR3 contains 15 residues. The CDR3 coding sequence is TGTGCCAGCAGCGTTGACAGGCGCCCTATAGATACGCAGTATTTT. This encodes CASSVDRRPIDTQYF.

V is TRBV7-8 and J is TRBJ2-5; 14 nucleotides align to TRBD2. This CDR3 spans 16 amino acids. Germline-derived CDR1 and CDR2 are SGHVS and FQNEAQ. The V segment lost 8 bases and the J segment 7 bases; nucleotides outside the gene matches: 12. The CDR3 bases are TGTGCCAGCGGCAGGGGACTAGCGGGGGCCGGGGGGACCCAGTACTTC. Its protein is CASGRGLAGAGGTQYF.

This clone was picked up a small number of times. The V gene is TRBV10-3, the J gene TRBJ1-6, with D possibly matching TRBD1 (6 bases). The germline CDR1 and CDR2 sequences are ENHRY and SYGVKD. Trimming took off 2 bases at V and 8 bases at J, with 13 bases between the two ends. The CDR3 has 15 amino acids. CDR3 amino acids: CAISEEQGSYSPLHF. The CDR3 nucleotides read TGTGCCATCAGTGAGGAGCAGGGGTCCTATTCACCCCTCCACTTT.

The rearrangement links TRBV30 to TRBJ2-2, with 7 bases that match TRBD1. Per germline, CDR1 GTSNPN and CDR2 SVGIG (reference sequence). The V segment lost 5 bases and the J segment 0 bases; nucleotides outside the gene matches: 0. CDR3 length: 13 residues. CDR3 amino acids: CAWGTANTGELFF. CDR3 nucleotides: TGTGCCTGGGGGACAGCGAACACCGGGGAGCTGTTTTTT.

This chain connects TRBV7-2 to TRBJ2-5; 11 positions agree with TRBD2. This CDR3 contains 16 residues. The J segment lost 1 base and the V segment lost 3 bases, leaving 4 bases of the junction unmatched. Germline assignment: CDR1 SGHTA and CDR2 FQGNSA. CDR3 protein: CASSFRLAGLQETQYF. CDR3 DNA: TGTGCCAGCAGCTTCCGACTAGCGGGGCTCCAAGAGACCCAGTACTTC.

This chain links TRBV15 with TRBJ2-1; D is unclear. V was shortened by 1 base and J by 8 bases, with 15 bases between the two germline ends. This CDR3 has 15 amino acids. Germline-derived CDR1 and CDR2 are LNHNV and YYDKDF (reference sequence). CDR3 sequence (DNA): TGTGCCACCAGCAGAGGTGGAGACCCACGGCATGAGCAGTTCTTC. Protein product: CATSRGGDPRHEQFF.

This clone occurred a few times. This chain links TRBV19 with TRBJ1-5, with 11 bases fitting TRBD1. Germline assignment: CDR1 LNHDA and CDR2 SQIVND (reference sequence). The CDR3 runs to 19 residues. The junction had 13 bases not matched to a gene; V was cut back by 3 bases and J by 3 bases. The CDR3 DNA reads TGTGCCAGTAGTATTGGAGGACAGGGGGCTACGTATCTCAATCAGCCCCAGCATTTT. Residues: CASSIGGQGATYLNQPQHF. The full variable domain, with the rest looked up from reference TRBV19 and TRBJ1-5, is DGGITQSPKYLFRKEGQNVTLSCEQNLNHDAMYWYRQDPGQGLRLIYYSQIVNDFQKGDIAEGYSVSREKKESFPLTVTSAQKNPTAFYLCASSIGGQGATYLNQPQHFGDGTRLSIL.